The subject of this entry is one TCR beta chain. TCRdb re-derived calls from the 5' RACE reads in MiXCR, one entry per CDR3 protein. The sample lists around 1.7 million distinct CDR3 sequences, about 32% occurring once. This sample is part of a study of identical twins. The TCR comes from a newborn girl in good health. Sequenced input: cord blood.

The CDR3 DNA reads as TGCGCCAGCAGCTCCCCCGTTGGCTACGAGCAGTTCTTC. This translates into CASSSPVGYEQFF. The chain has TRBV5-1 and TRBJ2-1; D call uncertain. This CDR3 is built from 13 residues. V lost 3 bases, J lost 10 bases, and 14 bases lay in between. The V gene's germline CDR1 is SGHRS and CDR2 YFSETQ.